The text below deals with one T cell receptor beta chain. Antigen unknown. V lost 6 bases to trimming and J lost 6 bases, with 7 bases between them. Germline V gene data show CDR1 as SNHLY and CDR2 as FYNNEI. This CDR3 has 11 amino acids. Libraries were prepared by immunoSEQ multiplex PCR; TCRdb keeps only in-frame clonotypes and omits some of them. Of over 110,000 clones in the sample, roughly 90% were seen once. The sample comes from a study of cytomegalovirus exposure and HLA in healthy donors. Study-level points and caveats: The study designated 150 or so TCR beta chains cytomegalovirus-associated.

Sequences were obtained from PBMCs. The receptor was derived from a man aged 18 to 35 in good health and CMV-seronegative. The chain uses TRBV2 and TRBJ2-3, with D hard to call. The CDR3 sequence: CASRYYDTQYF. CDR3 DNA sequence: TGTGCCAGCAGGTATTATGATACGCAGTATTTT.